A single T cell receptor (beta chain) is shown here with its context. Its specificity is not known. This sample is part of a study of CXCR3-negative and CXCR3-positive naive CD8 T cells. As for the study in general: Sequencing brought in about 135 million TRB reads altogether, and each library got about 1.5 +/- 0.3 million.

Points from the study as a whole: Similar levels of surface CD5 were seen between naive subsets; TCR strength was inferred from TRB CDR3 properties. For naive cells, CXCR3-negative and CXCR3-positive subsets had similar TRBV-TRBJ usage; for memory cells, usage differed. For CXCR3-positive naive cells, TRB CDR3s were more hydrophobic than those of CXCR3-negative naive cells.

The CDR3 runs 13 residues. CD45RO-CCR7+CD27+CD95- marked naive CD8+ T cells. The TRB libraries of cDNA were built by UMI-labeled 5' RACE. TCRdb reanalyzed the 5' RACE reads and collapses them to one entry per CDR3 protein, without DNA. The sample's table shows 150,000 or so distinct CDR3 sequences. The rearrangement uses TRBV12-3 or TRBV12-4 and TRBJ2-7. The sample comprised naive CXCR3+ CD8+ T cells from blood. Subset of the sample: CD45RO-CCR7+CD27+CD95- naive CD8+ T cells expressing CXCR3 (TNR3+). This receptor was identified in a human donor in good health. Some clones in this sample may be carry-over from other donors' samples. The chain's CDR3 is CASSSARPYEQYF.